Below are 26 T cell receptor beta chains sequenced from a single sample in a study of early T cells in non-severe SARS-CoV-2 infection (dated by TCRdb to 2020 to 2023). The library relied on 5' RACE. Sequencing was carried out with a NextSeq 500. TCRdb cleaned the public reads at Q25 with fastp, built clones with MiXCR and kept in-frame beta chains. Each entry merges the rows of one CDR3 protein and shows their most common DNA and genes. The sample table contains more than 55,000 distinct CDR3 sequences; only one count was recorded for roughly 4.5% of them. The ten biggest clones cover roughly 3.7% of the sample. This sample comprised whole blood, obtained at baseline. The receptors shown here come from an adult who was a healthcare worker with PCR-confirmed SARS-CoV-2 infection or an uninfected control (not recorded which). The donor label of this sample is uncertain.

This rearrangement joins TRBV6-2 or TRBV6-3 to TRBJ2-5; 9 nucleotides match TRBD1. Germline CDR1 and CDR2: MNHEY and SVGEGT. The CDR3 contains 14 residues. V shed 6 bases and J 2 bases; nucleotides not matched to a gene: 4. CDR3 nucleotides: TGTGCCAGCAGAGCCGGGACAGGGCAAGAGACCCAGTACTTC. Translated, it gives CASRAGTGQETQYF.

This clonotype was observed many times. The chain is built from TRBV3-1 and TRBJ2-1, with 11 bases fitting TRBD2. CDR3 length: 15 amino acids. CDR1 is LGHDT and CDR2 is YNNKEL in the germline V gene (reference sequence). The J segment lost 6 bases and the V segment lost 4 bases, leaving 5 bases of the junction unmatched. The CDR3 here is CASSPGTSGGNEQFF. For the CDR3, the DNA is TGTGCCAGCAGCCCGGGGACTAGCGGAGGCAATGAGCAGTTCTTC.

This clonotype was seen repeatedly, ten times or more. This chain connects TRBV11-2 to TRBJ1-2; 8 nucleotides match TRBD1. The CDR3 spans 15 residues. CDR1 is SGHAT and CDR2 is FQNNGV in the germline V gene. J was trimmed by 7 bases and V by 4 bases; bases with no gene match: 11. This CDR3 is CASSSWTGREPGYTF. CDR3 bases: TGTGCCAGCAGCTCCTGGACAGGGCGGGAACCTGGCTACACCTTC.

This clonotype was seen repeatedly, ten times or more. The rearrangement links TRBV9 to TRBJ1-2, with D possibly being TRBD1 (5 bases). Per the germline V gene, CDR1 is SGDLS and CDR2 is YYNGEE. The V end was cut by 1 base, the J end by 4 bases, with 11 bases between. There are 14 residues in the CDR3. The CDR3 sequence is CASSVQGGTYGYTF. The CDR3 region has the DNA TGTGCCAGCAGCGTACAGGGAGGTACCTATGGCTACACCTTC.

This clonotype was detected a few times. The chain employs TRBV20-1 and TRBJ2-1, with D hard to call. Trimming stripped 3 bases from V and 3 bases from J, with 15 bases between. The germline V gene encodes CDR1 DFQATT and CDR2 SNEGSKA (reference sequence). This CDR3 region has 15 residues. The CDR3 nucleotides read TGCAGTGCTAGGGAAGACCGACGGCGCTACAATGAGCAGTTCTTC. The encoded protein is CSAREDRRRYNEQFF.

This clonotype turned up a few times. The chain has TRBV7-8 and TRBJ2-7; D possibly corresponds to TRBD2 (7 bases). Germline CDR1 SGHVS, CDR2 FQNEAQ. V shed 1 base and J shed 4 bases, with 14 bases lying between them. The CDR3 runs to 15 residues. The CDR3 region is CASSLGGRGGYEQYF. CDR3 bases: TGTGCCAGCAGCTTAGGCGGCAGGGGAGGGTACGAGCAGTACTTC.

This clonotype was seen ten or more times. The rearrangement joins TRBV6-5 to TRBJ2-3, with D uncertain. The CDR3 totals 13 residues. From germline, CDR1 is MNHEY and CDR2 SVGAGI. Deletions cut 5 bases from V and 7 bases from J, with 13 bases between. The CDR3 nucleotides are TGTGCCAGCAGTCCTCCTCGCAGAAATACGCAGTATTTT. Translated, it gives CASSPPRRNTQYF.

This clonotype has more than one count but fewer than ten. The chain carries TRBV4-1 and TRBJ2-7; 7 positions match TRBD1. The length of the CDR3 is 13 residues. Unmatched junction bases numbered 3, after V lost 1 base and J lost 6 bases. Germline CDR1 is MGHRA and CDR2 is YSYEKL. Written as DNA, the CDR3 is TGCGCCAGCAGCCAAGGACAGGGCTCCGAGCAGTACTTC. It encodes CASSQGQGSEQYF.

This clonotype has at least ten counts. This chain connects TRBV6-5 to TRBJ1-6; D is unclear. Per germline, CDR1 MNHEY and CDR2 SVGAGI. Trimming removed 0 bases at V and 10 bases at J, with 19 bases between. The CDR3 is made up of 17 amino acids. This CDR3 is CASSYSRPSGPHSPLHF. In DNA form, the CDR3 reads TGTGCCAGCAGTTACTCTCGTCCCAGCGGGCCGCACTCACCCCTCCACTTT.

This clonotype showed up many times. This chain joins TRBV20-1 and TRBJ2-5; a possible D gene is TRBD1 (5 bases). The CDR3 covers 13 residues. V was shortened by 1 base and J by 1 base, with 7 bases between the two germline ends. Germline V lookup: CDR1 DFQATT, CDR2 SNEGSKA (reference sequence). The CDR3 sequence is CSARGGPQETQYF. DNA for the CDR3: TGCAGTGCTAGAGGGGGCCCCCAAGAGACCCAGTACTTC.

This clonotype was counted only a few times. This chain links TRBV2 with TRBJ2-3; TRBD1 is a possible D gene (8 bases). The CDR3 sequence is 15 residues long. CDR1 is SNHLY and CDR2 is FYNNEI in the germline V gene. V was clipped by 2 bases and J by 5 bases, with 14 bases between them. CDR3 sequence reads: CASSERQGRVDTQYF. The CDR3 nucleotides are TGTGCCAGCAGTGAACGACAGGGGAGGGTAGATACGCAGTATTTT.

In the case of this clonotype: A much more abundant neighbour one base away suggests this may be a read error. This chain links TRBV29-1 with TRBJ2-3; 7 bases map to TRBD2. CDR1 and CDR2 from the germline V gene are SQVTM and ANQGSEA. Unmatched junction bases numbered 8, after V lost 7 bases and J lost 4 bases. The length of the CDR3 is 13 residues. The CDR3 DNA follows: TGCAGCGCCCGCTCCCTAGCGGCAGATACGCAGTATTTT. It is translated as CSARSLAADTQYF.

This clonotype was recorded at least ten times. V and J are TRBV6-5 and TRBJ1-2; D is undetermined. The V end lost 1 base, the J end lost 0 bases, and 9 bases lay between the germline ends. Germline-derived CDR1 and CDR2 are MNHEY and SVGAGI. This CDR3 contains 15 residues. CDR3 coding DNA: TGTGCCAGCAGTTACTTGGGCCCCTCTAACTATGGCTACACCTTC. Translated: CASSYLGPSNYGYTF.

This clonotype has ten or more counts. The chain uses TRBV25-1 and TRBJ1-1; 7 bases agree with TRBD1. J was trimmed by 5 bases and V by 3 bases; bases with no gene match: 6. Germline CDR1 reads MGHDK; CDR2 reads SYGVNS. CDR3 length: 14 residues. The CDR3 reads CASSDGQEWTEAFF. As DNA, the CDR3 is TGTGCCAGCAGTGACGGACAGGAATGGACTGAAGCTTTCTTT.

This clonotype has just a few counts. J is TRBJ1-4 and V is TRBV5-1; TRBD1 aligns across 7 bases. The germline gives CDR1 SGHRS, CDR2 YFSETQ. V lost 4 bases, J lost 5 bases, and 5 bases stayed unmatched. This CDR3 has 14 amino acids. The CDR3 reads CASSPGQLNEKLFF. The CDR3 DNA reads TGCGCCAGCAGCCCGGGACAGTTAAATGAAAAACTGTTTTTT.

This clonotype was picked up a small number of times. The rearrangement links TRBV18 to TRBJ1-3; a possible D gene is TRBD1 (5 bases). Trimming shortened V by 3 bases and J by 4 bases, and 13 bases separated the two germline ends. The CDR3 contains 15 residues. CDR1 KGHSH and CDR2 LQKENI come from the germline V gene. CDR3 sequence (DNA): TGTGCCAGCTCACCTAACAGGATCCTCGGAAACACCATATATTTT. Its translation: CASSPNRILGNTIYF. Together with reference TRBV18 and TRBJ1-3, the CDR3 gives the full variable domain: NAGVMQNPRHLVRRRGQEARLRCSPMKGHSHVYWYRQLPEEGLKFMVYLQKENIIDESGMPKERFSAEFPKEGPSILRIQQVVRGDSAAYFCASSPNRILGNTIYFGEGSWLTVV.

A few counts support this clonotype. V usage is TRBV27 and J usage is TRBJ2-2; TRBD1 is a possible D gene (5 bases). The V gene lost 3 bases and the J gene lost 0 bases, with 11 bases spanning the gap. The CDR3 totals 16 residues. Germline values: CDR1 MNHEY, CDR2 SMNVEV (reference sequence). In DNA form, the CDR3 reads TGTGCCAGCAGTTTTAAGGGGAAGTCGAACACCGGGGAGCTGTTTTTT. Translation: CASSFKGKSNTGELFF.

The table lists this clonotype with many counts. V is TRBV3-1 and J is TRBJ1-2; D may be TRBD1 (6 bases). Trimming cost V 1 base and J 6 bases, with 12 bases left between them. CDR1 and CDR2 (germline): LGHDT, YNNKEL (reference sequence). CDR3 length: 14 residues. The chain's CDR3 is CASSQGTGLDGYTF. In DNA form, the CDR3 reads TGTGCCAGCAGCCAAGGCACAGGGTTGGATGGCTACACCTTC.

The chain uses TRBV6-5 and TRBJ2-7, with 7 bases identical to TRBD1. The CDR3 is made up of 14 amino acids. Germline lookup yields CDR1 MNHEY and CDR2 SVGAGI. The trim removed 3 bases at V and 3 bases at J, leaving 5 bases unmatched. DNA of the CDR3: TGTGCCAGCAGTTATCAGACAGGGAACTACGAGCAGTACTTC. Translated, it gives CASSYQTGNYEQYF.

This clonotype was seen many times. The CDR3 here is CASSAGRGGGEKLFF. For the CDR3, the DNA is TGTGCCAGCAGTGCCGGACGGGGAGGGGGAGAAAAACTGTTTTTT. This chain links TRBV27 with TRBJ1-4; D perhaps matches TRBD1 (6 bases). This CDR3 comprises 15 residues. Per the germline V gene, CDR1 is MNHEY and CDR2 is SMNVEV (reference sequence). V was clipped by 5 bases and J by 8 bases, with 18 bases between them.

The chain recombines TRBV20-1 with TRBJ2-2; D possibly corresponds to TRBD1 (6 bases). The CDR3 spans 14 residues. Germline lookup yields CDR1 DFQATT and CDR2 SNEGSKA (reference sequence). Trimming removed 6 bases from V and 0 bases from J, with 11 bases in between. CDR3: CSAVRGTNTGELFF. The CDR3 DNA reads TGCAGTGCCGTAAGGGGGACGAACACCGGGGAGCTGTTTTTT.

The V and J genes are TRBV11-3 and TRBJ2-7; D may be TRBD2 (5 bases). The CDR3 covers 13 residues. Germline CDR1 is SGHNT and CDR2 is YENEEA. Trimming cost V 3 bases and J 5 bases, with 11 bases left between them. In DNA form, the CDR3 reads TGTGCCAGCAGCTTGGGTCGGGATGACGAGCAGTACTTC. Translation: CASSLGRDDEQYF.

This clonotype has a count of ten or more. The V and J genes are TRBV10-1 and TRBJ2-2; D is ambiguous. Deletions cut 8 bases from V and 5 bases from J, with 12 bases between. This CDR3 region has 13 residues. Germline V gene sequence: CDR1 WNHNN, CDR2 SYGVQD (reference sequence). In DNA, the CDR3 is TGCGCCAGCGGATCGGACGGTACCGGGGAGCTGTTTTTT. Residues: CASGSDGTGELFF.

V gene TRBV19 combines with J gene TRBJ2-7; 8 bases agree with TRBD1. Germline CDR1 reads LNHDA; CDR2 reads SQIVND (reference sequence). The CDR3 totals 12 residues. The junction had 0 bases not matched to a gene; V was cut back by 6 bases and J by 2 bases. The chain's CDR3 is CASRQGAYEQYF. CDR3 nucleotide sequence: TGTGCCAGTAGACAGGGGGCCTACGAGCAGTACTTC.

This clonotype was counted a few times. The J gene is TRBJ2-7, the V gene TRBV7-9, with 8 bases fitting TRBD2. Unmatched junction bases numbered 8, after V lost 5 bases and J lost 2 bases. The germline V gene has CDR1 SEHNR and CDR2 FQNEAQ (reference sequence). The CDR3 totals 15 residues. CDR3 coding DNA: TGTGCCAGCAGCAATGTCGGGGGGGTCGCCTACGAGCAGTACTTC. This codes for CASSNVGGVAYEQYF.

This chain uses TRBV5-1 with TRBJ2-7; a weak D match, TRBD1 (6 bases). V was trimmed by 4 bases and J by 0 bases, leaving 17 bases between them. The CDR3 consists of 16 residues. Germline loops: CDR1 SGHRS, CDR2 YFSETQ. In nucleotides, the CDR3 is TGCGCCAGCAGCCCCTCAGTGGGGGCACCCTCCTACGAGCAGTACTTC. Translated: CASSPSVGAPSYEQYF.